This entry lists 28 T cell receptor beta chains sequenced from one sample in a study of shared clonotypes between healthy human individuals. Method: immunoSEQ multiplex PCR; TCRdb's copy keeps in-frame clones and lacks some. The sample holds approximately 980,000 clones; approximately 80% are singletons and the top ten take approximately 1.5%. Sequencing was carried out using memory CD4+ T cells sorted from blood. Indicated subset: CD45RA-negative fraction. The receptors stem from a man younger than 35 in good health.

CDR3 sequence: CASSGGSGSPSYEQYF. As DNA, the CDR3 is TGTGCCAGTAGTGGGGGTAGCGGGAGCCCCTCCTACGAGCAGTACTTC. This sequence joins TRBV19 and TRBJ2-7; 9 positions match TRBD2. The V segment lost 5 bases and the J segment 0 bases; nucleotides outside the gene matches: 8. This CDR3 spans 16 amino acids. Germline CDR1 and CDR2: LNHDA and SQIVND (reference sequence).

The count of this clone is one. The V and J genes are TRBV10-1 and TRBJ1-4, with unresolved D. V was clipped by 8 bases and J by 5 bases, with 6 bases between them. This CDR3 is built from 11 residues. Germline CDR1 WNHNN, CDR2 SYGVQD (reference sequence). The CDR3 sequence is CASGENEKLFF. CDR3 DNA: TGCGCCAGCGGAGAAAATGAAAAACTGTTTTTT.

The V call is TRBV5-4, the J call TRBJ2-7, with D perhaps TRBD1 (5 bases). The germline V and J ends were trimmed by 4 bases and 0 bases, with 14 bases remaining between them. The germline CDR1 and CDR2 sequences are SGHNT and YYREEE (reference sequence). This CDR3 is 15 amino acids long. CDR3 coding DNA: TGTGCCAGCAGCGTCGGACAAGGGGTCTCCTACGAGCAGTACTTC. Residues: CASSVGQGVSYEQYF.

Concerning this clone: The same CDR3 is also encoded by other DNA sequences in this sample. The gene calls are TRBV5-1 and TRBJ2-5; D ambiguous. The germline gives CDR1 SGHRS, CDR2 YFSETQ. V shed 2 bases and J shed 4 bases, with 9 bases lying between them. This CDR3 spans 13 amino acids. CDR3 DNA: TGCGCCAGCAGCTTAGACCGGGCAGAGACCCAGTACTTC. It translates to CASSLDRAETQYF.

Notes on this clone: This likely came from a read error, as a far larger clone is one base away. The genes are TRBV6-5 and TRBJ2-2, with 7 positions matching TRBD1. Germline V gene lookup returns CDR1 MNHEY and CDR2 SVGAGI. The V gene end was trimmed by 4 bases and the J gene end by 4 bases; junction bases not matched to a gene: 3. The CDR3 covers 14 residues. The CDR3: CASSSGTVTGELFF. CDR3 nucleotides: TGTGCCAGCAGTTCCGGGACAGTCACCGGGGAGCTGTTTTTT.

The gene calls are TRBV5-1 and TRBJ1-2; D remains ambiguous. Germline CDR1 is SGHRS and CDR2 is YFSETQ. The CDR3 has 13 amino acids. The V gene lost 4 bases and the J gene lost 6 bases, with 13 bases spanning the gap. The CDR3 DNA sequence: TGCGCCAGCAGCCTACCGAACCAAGATGGCTACACCTTC. The encoded protein is CASSLPNQDGYTF.

V usage is TRBV5-6 and J usage is TRBJ2-1; D might be TRBD1 or TRBD2, each matching 6 bases. The CDR3 consists of 13 residues. Germline-derived CDR1 and CDR2 are SGHDT and YYEEEE. V dropped 6 bases and J dropped 15 bases, with 22 bases sitting between them. CDR3 amino acids: CASTLAGGRLPFF. CDR3 in DNA: TGTGCCAGCACCCTTGCTGGGGGGCGCCTTCCGTTCTTC.

This clone showed up many times. V gene TRBV7-9 combines with J gene TRBJ1-4; D perhaps matches TRBD1 (6 bases). The CDR3 has 12 residues. Trimming pared 7 bases from V and 6 bases from J, leaving 9 bases between. Germline values: CDR1 SEHNR, CDR2 FQNEAQ (reference sequence). Here the CDR3 reads CASKGEDEKLFF. The CDR3 coding sequence is TGTGCCAGCAAGGGGGAGGATGAAAAACTGTTTTTT.

The J gene is TRBJ1-6, the V gene TRBV19; no clear D. The CDR3 sequence is 15 residues long. V was clipped by 7 bases and J by 5 bases, with 15 bases between them. Germline assignment: CDR1 LNHDA and CDR2 SQIVND (reference sequence). CDR3 region: CASNHPSIDNSPLHF. CDR3 sequence (DNA): TGTGCCAGTAACCATCCGAGCATAGATAATTCACCCCTCCACTTT.

The V call is TRBV30, the J call TRBJ2-7; D perhaps matches TRBD2 (5 bases). The germline V gene encodes CDR1 GTSNPN and CDR2 SVGIG (reference sequence). This CDR3 is built from 12 residues. V was clipped by 2 bases and J by 6 bases, with 11 bases between them. CDR3: CAWSRIGGEQYF. CDR3 nucleotides: TGTGCCTGGAGTAGAATAGGAGGCGAGCAGTACTTC.

The chain couples TRBV6-5 to TRBJ2-1; possible D gene TRBD2, 6 bases. Germline V gene lookup returns CDR1 MNHEY and CDR2 SVGAGI. The length of the CDR3 is 13 residues. Deletions cut 7 bases from V and 5 bases from J, with 12 bases between. CDR3 DNA sequence: TGTGCCAGCACCCAAGCGGGCGACAATGAGCAGTTCTTC. Translated: CASTQAGDNEQFF.

The chain recombines TRBV19 with TRBJ1-5; 7 positions agree with TRBD1. Germline lookup yields CDR1 LNHDA and CDR2 SQIVND (reference sequence). Unmatched junction bases numbered 10, after V lost 4 bases and J lost 7 bases. This CDR3 region has 15 residues. The CDR3, as DNA: TGTGCCAGTAGTACCAAACCGCACAGGGGCCAGCCCCAGCATTTT. It codes for CASSTKPHRGQPQHF.

Concerning this clone itself: This may stem from a read error, because a much larger clone lies one nucleotide away. The chain joins TRBV5-6 to TRBJ1-5, with D tentatively TRBD1 (6 bases). Deletions cut 3 bases from V and 5 bases from J, with 9 bases between. Germline V gene lookup returns CDR1 SGHDT and CDR2 YYEEEE. There are 13 residues in the CDR3. The CDR3, as DNA: TGTGCCAGCAGCTACGGGGGCGATCAGCCCCAGCATTTT. Encoded protein: CASSYGGDQPQHF.

The rearrangement links TRBV10-3 to TRBJ1-1, with TRBD1 identical over 9 bases. Germline CDR1 is ENHRY and CDR2 is SYGVKD. J gave up 4 bases and V 6 bases, and 6 bases lay outside the gene matches. The CDR3 consists of 14 residues. CDR3 sequence reads: CAIRQGAEVTEAFF. CDR3 nucleotides: TGTGCCATCAGACAGGGGGCGGAGGTCACTGAAGCTTTCTTT.

The V gene is TRBV19, the J gene TRBJ2-7; no reliable D call. Trimming cost V 6 bases and J 5 bases, with 8 bases left between them. The CDR3 runs 11 residues. Per the germline V gene, CDR1 is LNHDA and CDR2 is SQIVND (reference sequence). In DNA form, the CDR3 reads TGTGCCAGTAGAGGGATCGACGAGCAGTACTTC. Translating it yields CASRGIDEQYF. The entire variable domain, with the rest obtained from reference TRBV19 and TRBJ2-7, is as follows: DGGITQSPKYLFRKEGQNVTLSCEQNLNHDAMYWYRQDPGQGLRLIYYSQIVNDFQKGDIAEGYSVSREKKESFPLTVTSAQKNPTAFYLCASRGIDEQYFGPGTRLTVT.

This clone was recorded only once. The rearrangement uses TRBV9 and TRBJ2-2, with 16 bases matching TRBD2. V shed 3 bases, J shed 6 bases, and the junction held 11 bases outside the gene matches. This CDR3 comprises 19 residues. Germline V CDR1 and CDR2: SGDLS, YYNGEE. The CDR3 DNA reads TGTGCCAGCAGCGCCGTCCCGGGACTAGCGGGGGGGGTCCCCGGGGAGCTGTTTTTT. Translating gives CASSAVPGLAGGVPGELFF.

With regard to this clone: Other DNA sequences in this sample translate to the same CDR3. This chain links TRBV7-2 with TRBJ2-5, with D perhaps TRBD1 (6 bases). The CDR3 is 13 residues long. Trimming cost V 5 bases and J 2 bases, with 9 bases left between them. Germline CDR1 is SGHTA and CDR2 is FQGNSA. Here the CDR3 reads CASSRQVQETQYF. CDR3 sequence (DNA): TGTGCCAGCAGCCGACAGGTACAAGAGACCCAGTACTTC.

The chain employs TRBV10-3 and TRBJ1-2, with D perhaps matching TRBD1 (5 bases). The CDR3 totals 12 residues. The V gene lost 4 bases and the J gene lost 6 bases, with 9 bases spanning the gap. Germline V gene sequence: CDR1 ENHRY, CDR2 SYGVKD. The CDR3: CAISARGDGYTF. DNA of the CDR3: TGTGCCATCAGTGCCCGGGGGGATGGCTACACCTTC.

The chain recombines TRBV5-6 with TRBJ2-5, with 8 positions matching TRBD1. After removal of 3 bases from V and 5 bases from J, the junction contained 12 bases not matched to a gene. CDR1 and CDR2 from the germline V gene are SGHDT and YYEEEE. This CDR3 region has 16 residues. Here the CDR3 DNA reads TGTGCCAGCAGCTCCGTCGGACAGGGAAAGACGGAGACCCAGTACTTC. It specifies CASSSVGQGKTETQYF.

With regard to this clone: Other DNA variants within this sample encode the same CDR3. V and J are TRBV5-1 and TRBJ1-1; possibly TRBD1 for D (6 bases). Germline loops: CDR1 SGHRS, CDR2 YFSETQ. There are 14 residues in the CDR3. The V and J ends lost 4 bases and 3 bases respectively, with 13 bases between them. CDR3 in DNA: TGCGCCAGCAGCCCGGGAGGGGGTGACACTGAAGCTTTCTTT. This gives the protein CASSPGGGDTEAFF.

This clone has ten or more counts. Within the sample, other DNA sequences also encode this same CDR3. This rearrangement joins TRBV30 to TRBJ2-3; 11 nucleotides align to TRBD2. Trimming at V came to 5 bases and at J to 6 bases, leaving 7 bases not matched to a gene. The CDR3 loop spans 14 amino acids. The germline V gene has CDR1 GTSNPN and CDR2 SVGIG (reference sequence). The CDR3 sequence is CAWAIAGGQDTQYF. The DNA of the CDR3 is TGTGCCTGGGCTATAGCGGGGGGGCAGGATACGCAGTATTTT.

V and J are TRBV4-1 and TRBJ1-1; 9 positions match TRBD1. Germline CDR1 reads MGHRA; CDR2 reads YSYEKL. Trimming took 3 bases from V and 0 from J; bases not matched to a gene: 5. This CDR3 spans 16 amino acids. DNA of the CDR3: TGCGCCAGCAGCCAGACGAGGGACAGGGTGAACACTGAAGCTTTCTTT. It encodes CASSQTRDRVNTEAFF.

This clone showed up just once. The chain recombines TRBV18 with TRBJ2-3; tentatively, D is TRBD2 (6 bases). Germline lookup yields CDR1 KGHSH and CDR2 LQKENI. This CDR3 has 15 amino acids. V was clipped by 10 bases and J by 2 bases, with 19 bases between them. The CDR3 DNA follows: TGTGCCACCAAACCGGGACTGTCATACACAGATACGCAGTATTTT. It yields the protein CATKPGLSYTDTQYF. The whole variable domain, remainder taken from reference TRBV18 and TRBJ2-3, is NAGVMQNPRHLVRRRGQEARLRCSPMKGHSHVYWYRQLPEEGLKFMVYLQKENIIDESGMPKERFSAEFPKEGPSILRIQQVVRGDSAAYFCATKPGLSYTDTQYFGPGTRLTVL.

This rearrangement joins TRBV6-1 to TRBJ1-2; a possible D gene is TRBD1 (6 bases). The CDR3 has 16 amino acids. Trimming cost V 0 bases and J 4 bases, with 15 bases left between them. CDR1 MNHNS and CDR2 SASEGT come from the germline V gene. In nucleotides, the CDR3 is TGTGCCAGCAGTGAAGCGATCTGGGACATCACCTATGGCTACACCTTC. This translates into CASSEAIWDITYGYTF.

The CDR3 DNA reads TGTGCCAGCAGTTACGCGCCACTCACCGGGGAGCTGTTTTTT. Encoded protein: CASSYAPLTGELFF. This chain links TRBV6-6 with TRBJ2-2; the D is unclear. This CDR3 region has 14 residues. Between the trimmed V and J ends, which lost 2 bases and 4 bases, there was a span of 8 bases. The germline V gene encodes CDR1 MNHNY and CDR2 SVGAGI (reference sequence).

This clone was detected once. J is TRBJ1-2 and V is TRBV29-1; TRBD1 might be the D (6 bases). V was cut by 2 bases and J by 7 bases, with 17 bases left in between. Per germline, CDR1 SQVTM and CDR2 ANQGSEA. The CDR3 runs to 14 residues. The CDR3 loop reads CSVERGRVGAGYTF. CDR3 DNA: TGCAGCGTTGAAAGGGGACGAGTGGGGGCTGGCTACACCTTC.

The rearrangement joins TRBV18 to TRBJ1-1; TRBD1 might be the D (5 bases). Germline V CDR1 and CDR2: KGHSH, LQKENI. Deletions cut 6 bases from V and 7 bases from J, with 9 bases between. This CDR3 comprises 11 residues. The CDR3 nucleotides are TGTGCCAGCTCCCAGGGTAATGAAGCTTTCTTT. It is translated as CASSQGNEAFF. The full variable domain, its missing parts supplied by reference TRBV18 and TRBJ1-1, is NAGVMQNPRHLVRRRGQEARLRCSPMKGHSHVYWYRQLPEEGLKFMVYLQKENIIDESGMPKERFSAEFPKEGPSILRIQQVVRGDSAAYFCASSQGNEAFFGQGTRLTVV.

This clone has a single count. This chain uses TRBV5-1 with TRBJ1-1, with 7 bases aligning to TRBD1. J lost 6 bases, V lost 0 bases, and 5 bases had no gene match. CDR3 length equals 14 residues. Germline CDR1 SGHRS, CDR2 YFSETQ. This CDR3 is CASSLEDRTSEAFF. CDR3 bases: TGCGCCAGCAGCTTGGAGGACAGGACATCTGAAGCTTTCTTT.